Below, one TCR beta chain is given with its context. This entry belongs to a study of blood T cell repertoires in COVID-19. Only in-frame clones appear in the TCRdb table, and some are missing; sequencing was by immunoSEQ multiplex PCR. The sample records roughly 350,000 clones, roughly 90% being singletons. The CDR3 extends over 15 amino acids. Germline assignment: CDR1 SGHTA and CDR2 FQGTGA. Trimming left V 4 bases short and J 4 bases short, with 16 bases between. The sequenced sample was peripheral blood. The rearrangement links TRBV7-3 to TRBJ1-2, with D maybe TRBD1 (5 bases). This TCR came from a woman between 50 and 59 years old with active or convalescent COVID-19. In DNA form, the CDR3 reads TGTGCCAGCAGCTGGCGGGGCAGAGCGAGCTATGGCTACACCTTC. Encoded protein: CASSWRGRASYGYTF.